This T cell receptor beta chain was documented in a study of beta chain features in type 1 diabetes (dated by TCRdb to the late 2010s). The study in broad terms: Patients and healthy donors did not differ in mean age, gender distribution, total cell number or subset yield. A total of approximately 100 million sorted cells were examined across all samples, and the number of cells per subset was strongly correlated with RNA yield. In the study, recently diagnosed type 1 diabetes patients and matched healthy donors were compared on the TCRB repertoires of their sorted circulating CD4+ T cell subsets. Regulatory and stem cell-like memory subsets were obtained from only 8 patients and roughly 8 healthy donors, while naive and central memory subsets were obtained from all 28 donors. What the work shows at the level of the full study, not this receptor alone: HLA sub-analyses involved small numbers of individuals, so any influence of HLA type on TCRB rearrangement remained unresolved. A moderate but significant shortening of TCRB CDR3 length was observed in type 1 diabetes patients in all four CD4+ subsets. Naive, central memory and regulatory TCRB repertoires appeared more similar among patients than among healthy donors. At VDJ recombination sites, patients with type 1 diabetes made fewer insertions and deleted more nucleotides, a pattern implying thymic rearrangement abnormalities. PCR might favor shorter templates, but patient and control samples were amplified and corrected together, so any skew would affect both groups equally. Because cDNA was sequenced instead of genomic DNA, highly expressing activated cells could be over-represented, though the groups showed no difference in activation or CD3 levels.

Each donor gave one peripheral blood draw, averaging approximately 110 mL, which was collected into heparinised tubes. Using a panel that included CD45RO, CCR7, CD25, CD127, CD95 and CD27, naive, central memory, regulatory and stem cell-like memory CD4+ T cells were sorted on a BD FACSAria II. A purity above 95% was achieved for all sorted populations. PBMCs were isolated immediately by Lymphoprep density gradient centrifugation and stained directly without culture. So that batch effects would be minimized, each experiment stained and sorted samples in pairs, pairing one healthy donor with one patient. This clone was counted only a few times. No antigen is known for it. Base qualities are not recorded, but no much larger clone differs from it by a single base. All of the isolated RNA was reverse transcribed with the High Capacity cDNA Reverse Transcription Kit, so expressed TCRB transcripts were sequenced. Naive, central memory and regulatory T cell samples underwent deep immunoSEQ sequencing, averaging roughly 3.4 million total reads per sample. Sorted cells were lysed in RLT buffer and RNA was extracted with DNase-treated RNeasy Micro or Mini kits, depending on cell number. To prevent cross-contamination, every cell subset was processed on its own, while patient and healthy donor samples were processed together. The immunoSEQ multiplex PCR was used to amplify TCRB sequences from cDNA, generating 87-bp fragments that spanned the CDR3 region. Sequencing of the amplicons was done on the Illumina HiSeq platform. For the original study's pipeline: Synthetic template baselines were used to correct PCR bias computationally, reads within Hamming distance 2 were collapsed, and singletons that could not be merged were discarded. Reads were aligned against IMGT so that V, D and J genes, CDR3 length and insertions or deletions at six rearrangement sites could be assigned. Within each subset, clonotype counts were normalized to sorted cell number, and only after that were true diversity and Gini coefficients computed with the tcR R package. The overlap coefficient, calculated on TCRB nucleotide sequences, was used to quantify repertoire sharing. As a proxy for the pre-selection repertoire, out-of-frame TCRB sequences from naive cells were analyzed. TCRdb re-hosts the immuneACCESS table, in-frame sequences only. Its copies lack some clones; in the studies checked, an unresolved V gene accounts for under half of them, and the cause for the rest is not known. V and J calls plus clone size are reproduced from that table; the DNA served to infer D and trimming. The sample table holds a few hundred thousand clones, of which approximately 16% were seen once. Under 0.02% of the sample is in the top ten clones.

The V and J ends are trimmed by 5 bases and 2 bases, leaving 10 bases between them. Counted from cysteine to phenylalanine, this CDR3 has 13 amino acids. Only the CDR3 portion is preserved as DNA: 39 bases, with reading frame beginning at the first base. The germline V gene specifies SGHDT as CDR1 and YYEEEE as CDR2. The V and J segments used are TRBV5-6 and TRBJ2-5; the D region possibly corresponds to TRBD1 (6 bases align). This sequence was found in a woman under 30 in good health. The sample taken for sequencing was naive CD4+ T cells from blood. The cell subset or site label, as the study defines it: true naive CD4+ T cells. The bases read TGTGCCAGCAGGTCCGGGACACAAGAGACCCAGTACTTC. This is translated as CASRSGTQETQYF. The full variable domain, completed from the reference TRBV5-6 and TRBJ2-5 proteins outside the CDR3, reads DAGVTQSPTHLIKTRGQQVTLRCSPKSGHDTVSWYQQALGQGPQFIFQYYEEEERQRGNFPDRFSGHQFPNYSSELNVNALLLGDSALYLCASRSGTQETQYFGPGTRLLVL.